This note documents a single TCR beta chain sequence. The sample belongs to a study of OX40 agonist ivuxolimab in advanced cancers. CDR1 and CDR2 (germline): SGHAT, FQNNGV. V shed 5 bases and J shed 3 bases, with 9 bases lying between them. The CDR3 contains 13 residues. Generated by immunoSEQ multiplex PCR, the TCRdb table keeps only in-frame clones and is missing some. The sample carries fewer than 85,000 clones, about 92% recorded once. The V call is TRBV11-2, the J call TRBJ2-3, with D possibly matching TRBD1 (5 bases). Sequenced material: CD4+ or CD8+ T cells sorted from blood, taken in a trial of the OX40 agonist ivuxolimab. This clonotype was obtained from an adult with an advanced solid tumor such as melanoma, head and neck, liver or kidney cancer. The CDR3 is CASSQGVTDTQYF. CDR3 DNA sequence: TGTGCCAGCAGCCAGGGTGTGACAGATACGCAGTATTTT.